These 5 T cell receptor beta chains came from one sample sequenced in a study of T cell clonality in common variable immunodeficiency (dated by TCRdb to between 2014 and 2017). The library was prepared using the immunoSEQ multiplex PCR assay. The immuneACCESS repertoire file appears here via TCRdb, limited to in-frame rearrangements. These files lack a portion of the clones; in checked studies, under half of the deficit traces to unresolved V genes, and the cause of the others is not known. Here the sample lists about 59,000 clones, none seen once only. Over 0.8% of the sample is in the top ten clones. Material for sequencing was peripheral blood mononuclear cells. Receptors were obtained from a person aged 18 to 70 in good health.

This clone occurred many times. The CDR3 goes on 3 residues after the read ends, and that part is filled in from the germline J gene. The J gene is TRBJ2-7, the V gene TRBV2, with D tentatively TRBD1 (5 bases). The V gene's germline CDR1 is SNHLY and CDR2 FYNNEI. The CDR3 is made up of 13 amino acids. V was clipped by 6 bases and J by 0 bases, with 9 bases between them. CDR3 bases read: TGTGCCAGCAGCCGACAGCACTCCTACGAG. This encodes CASSRQHSYE. The complete CDR3 protein is CASSRQHSYEQYF. Combining the CDR3 with reference TRBV2 and TRBJ2-7 gives the whole variable domain EPEVTQTPSHQVTQMGQEVILRCVPISNHLYFYWYRQILGQKVEFLVSFYNNEISEKSEIFDDQFSVERPDGSNFTLKIRSTKLEDSAMYFCASSRQHSYEQYFGPGTRLTVT.

At least ten counts were recorded for this clone. The observed sequence ends 3 residues before the CDR3 terminus, with the missing tail filled in from the germline J gene. At the DNA level, this CDR3 is encoded by other sequences in the same sample as well. The rearrangement uses TRBV7-2 and TRBJ1-3; no firm D call. The length of the CDR3 is 14 residues. Germline-derived CDR1 and CDR2 are SGHTA and FQGNSA. Trimming removed 8 bases from V and 0 bases from J, with 11 bases in between. The CDR3 protein is CASPGSRSGNTIYF. The CDR3 bases that were read are TGTGCCAGCCCAGGCAGCCGCTCTGGAAACACC.

Ten or more counts support this clone. The CDR3 end lies 3 residues beyond the end of the read and is filled in from the germline J gene. The rearrangement uses TRBV20-1 and TRBJ2-1; TRBD2 agrees at 16 bases. In germline, CDR1 is DFQATT, CDR2 SNEGSKA (reference sequence). This CDR3 comprises 16 residues. V lost 5 bases, J lost 8 bases, and 9 bases stayed unmatched. Partial CDR3 DNA: TGCAGTGCTCAGGGACTAGCGGGAGGGCCAGTGGATGAG. It yields the protein CSAQGLAGGPVDE. The complete CDR3 reads CSAQGLAGGPVDEQFF.

Ten or more counts support this clone. The read terminates 3 residues ahead of where the CDR3 ends, so the germline J gene completes it. The rearrangement links TRBV2 to TRBJ1-5; TRBD1 might be the D (5 bases). Germline CDR1 is SNHLY and CDR2 is FYNNEI. The CDR3 totals 14 residues. V gave up 6 bases and J gave up 7 bases, with 16 bases separating them. Incomplete CDR3 DNA: TGTGCCAGCAGCTCAGGTTCGGGGGTACAGCCC. It is translated as CASSSGSGVQP. The full CDR3 sequence reads CASSSGSGVQPQHF.

This clone was seen ten or more times. The sequenced fragment ends 3 residues before the CDR3 boundary, so the rest is inferred from the germline J gene. The rearrangement joins TRBV10-3 to TRBJ1-4; D not resolved. Germline V CDR1 and CDR2: ENHRY, SYGVKD. The CDR3 runs 14 residues. This CDR3 is CAISDYSGDSPLFF. The sequenced part of the CDR3 DNA is TGTGCCATCAGTGACTACAGCGGAGATTCACCA.